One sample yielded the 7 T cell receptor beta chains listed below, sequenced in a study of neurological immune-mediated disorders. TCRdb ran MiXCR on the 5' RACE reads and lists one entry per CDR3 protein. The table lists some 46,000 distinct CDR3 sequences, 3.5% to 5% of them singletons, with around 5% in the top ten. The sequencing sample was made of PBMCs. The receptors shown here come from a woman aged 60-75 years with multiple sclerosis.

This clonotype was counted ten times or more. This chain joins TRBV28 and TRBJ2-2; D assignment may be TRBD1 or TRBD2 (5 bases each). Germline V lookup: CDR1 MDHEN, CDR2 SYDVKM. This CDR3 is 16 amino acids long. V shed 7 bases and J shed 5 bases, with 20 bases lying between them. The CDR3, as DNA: TGTGCCAGCACGGCTCGAGGGGCTACTCGAACCGGGGAGCTGTTTTTT. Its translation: CASTARGATRTGELFF.

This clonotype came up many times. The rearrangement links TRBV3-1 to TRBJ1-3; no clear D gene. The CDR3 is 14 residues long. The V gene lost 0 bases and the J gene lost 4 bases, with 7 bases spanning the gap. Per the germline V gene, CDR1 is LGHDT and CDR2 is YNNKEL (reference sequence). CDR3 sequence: CASSQDLSGNTIYF. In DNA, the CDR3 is TGTGCCAGCAGCCAAGACCTTTCCGGAAACACCATATATTTT.

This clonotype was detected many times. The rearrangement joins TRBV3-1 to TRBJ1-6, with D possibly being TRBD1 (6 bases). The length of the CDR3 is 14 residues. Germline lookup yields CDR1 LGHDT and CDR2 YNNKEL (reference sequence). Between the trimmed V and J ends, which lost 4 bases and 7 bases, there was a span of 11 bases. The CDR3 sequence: CASSLPDRNSPLHF. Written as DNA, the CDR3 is TGTGCCAGCAGCCTCCCAGACAGGAATTCACCCCTCCACTTT.

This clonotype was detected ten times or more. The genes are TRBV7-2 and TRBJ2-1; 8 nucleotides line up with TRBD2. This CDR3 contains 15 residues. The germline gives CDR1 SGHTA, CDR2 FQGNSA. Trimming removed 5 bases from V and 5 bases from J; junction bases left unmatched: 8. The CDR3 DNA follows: TGTGCCAGCAGCCCCCCAGCGGGAGTCAACAATGAGCAGTTCTTC. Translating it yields CASSPPAGVNNEQFF.

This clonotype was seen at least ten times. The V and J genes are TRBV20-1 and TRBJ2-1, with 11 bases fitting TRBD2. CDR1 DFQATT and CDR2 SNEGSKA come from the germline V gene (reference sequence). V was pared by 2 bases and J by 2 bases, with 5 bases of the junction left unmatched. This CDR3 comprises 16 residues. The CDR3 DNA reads TGCAGTGCTAGAACCTTTAGCGGGGGGGCCTACAATGAGCAGTTCTTC. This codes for CSARTFSGGAYNEQFF.

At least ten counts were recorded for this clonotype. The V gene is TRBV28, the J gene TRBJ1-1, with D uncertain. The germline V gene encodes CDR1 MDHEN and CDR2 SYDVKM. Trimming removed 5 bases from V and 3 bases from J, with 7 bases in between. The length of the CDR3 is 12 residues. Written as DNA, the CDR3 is TGTGCCAGCAGTCGATCGGACACTGAAGCTTTCTTT. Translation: CASSRSDTEAFF.

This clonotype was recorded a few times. The CDR3 DNA follows: TGCAGTGCTAGAGGAGGGGGCGGCACTGAAGCTTTCTTT. This translates into CSARGGGGTEAFF. V gene TRBV20-1 combines with J gene TRBJ1-1, with 7 bases that match TRBD1. J was trimmed by 4 bases and V by 1 base; bases with no gene match: 3. This CDR3 spans 13 amino acids. Germline values: CDR1 DFQATT, CDR2 SNEGSKA (reference sequence).